Sequencing of this TCR beta chain was carried out in a study of blood T cell repertoires in COVID-19. Across the whole study: The cDNA or gDNA used as material had been derived from T cells, B-cell-depleted T cells, or PBMCs.

Germline lookup yields CDR1 SGHRS and CDR2 YFSETQ. The J segment lost 1 base and the V segment lost 4 bases, leaving 7 bases of the junction unmatched. The CDR3 extends over 16 amino acids. Authors' methods: Amplifying reference gene primers gave estimates of nucleated cell counts. Clones were sequenced by immunoSEQ multiplex PCR, and TCRdb holds only the in-frame ones, with some missing. V, J and clone size were drawn from that table, and D and trimming were deduced from the DNA. In the table there are under 300,000 clones, 75% to 90% of which are singletons. In terms of age and location, participants ranged from roughly 18 to 95 years and lived in approximately 26 US areas.

The clonotype originates from a woman aged 18 to 35 who had recovered from COVID-19. The material sequenced was PBMCs or T cells enriched from blood (not recorded which). The V and J genes are TRBV5-1 and TRBJ2-1; 8 nucleotides line up with TRBD2. The CDR3 DNA sequence: TGCGCCAGCAGCCATGGACTAGCTGGGTCCTACAATGAGCAGTTCTTC. Its protein is CASSHGLAGSYNEQFF.